This TCR beta chain is drawn from a study of T cell responses to AZD1222 COVID-19 vaccine. Study in general: Second-dose timings of about 4 or about 12 weeks were pooled.

Points from the study as a whole: The span of vaccine-associated CD4 TCRs extended across spike, with dominance at 160-218 and 743-854.

Turning to this clone: Its target is not known.

The data were produced by immunoSEQ multiplex PCR, yet TCRdb's version contains in-frame clones alone and is incomplete. The table shows about 140,000 clones, with around 90% occurring only once. This receptor was taken from an adult in good health. The starting material was peripheral blood, obtained on day 0 of AZD1222 vaccination.

CDR3 nucleotide sequence: TGCGCCAGCAGCTTGGAGAGGGGCTCCTACGAGCAGTACTTC. Translating gives CASSLERGSYEQYF. The chain employs TRBV5-1 and TRBJ2-7, with D perhaps assigned TRBD1 or TRBD2 (5 bases each). The ends were cut back, 0 bases at V and 0 bases at J, with 7 bases in the middle. Germline V gene data show CDR1 as SGHRS and CDR2 as YFSETQ. This CDR3 is 14 amino acids long.